Shown below are 4 T cell receptor beta chains from a single sample sequenced in a study of T cell responses to AZD1222 COVID-19 vaccine. Sequenced by immunoSEQ multiplex PCR; TCRdb stores in-frame clones only, minus some. The sample lists about 69,000 clones, 83% seen once, with about 23% in the top ten. Sequenced here: peripheral blood, sampled 28 days after the second AZD1222 dose. All receptors derive from an adult who received the AZD1222 COVID-19 vaccine.

The rearrangement links TRBV5-5 to TRBJ1-2; D uncertain. CDR1 and CDR2 (germline): SGHKS, YYEKEE (reference sequence). Trimming shortened V by 0 bases and J by 8 bases, and 8 bases separated the two germline ends. The CDR3 spans 12 residues. The CDR3 reads CASSLDWEGYTF. The DNA of the CDR3 is TGTGCCAGCAGCTTGGACTGGGAGGGCTACACCTTC.

This chain connects TRBV6-5 to TRBJ2-5; 12 positions match TRBD2. Germline lookup yields CDR1 MNHEY and CDR2 SVGAGI. With 4 bases clipped from V and 1 base from J, the junction kept 4 bases outside the gene matches. This CDR3 has 16 residues. The CDR3 DNA follows: TGTGCCAGCAGTTTCGGGACTAGCGGGTCCCAAGAGACCCAGTACTTC. Translation gives CASSFGTSGSQETQYF.

This clone was counted a single time. The chain couples TRBV6-5 to TRBJ2-2; D is unclear. V was trimmed by 6 bases and J by 5 bases, leaving 7 bases between them. Germline CDR1 is MNHEY and CDR2 is SVGAGI. The CDR3 is 12 amino acids. CDR3 DNA: TGTGCCAGCAGGGTTGAGACCGGGGAGCTGTTTTTT. Protein: CASRVETGELFF.

The V and J genes are TRBV11-2 and TRBJ1-1; a weak D match, TRBD1 (5 bases). The CDR3 length is 13 residues. V was trimmed by 1 base and J by 5 bases, leaving 8 bases between them. Germline V gene lookup returns CDR1 SGHAT and CDR2 FQNNGV. The CDR3 reads CASSLVAGTEAFF. The CDR3, as DNA: TGTGCCAGCAGCTTAGTTGCAGGGACTGAAGCTTTCTTT.